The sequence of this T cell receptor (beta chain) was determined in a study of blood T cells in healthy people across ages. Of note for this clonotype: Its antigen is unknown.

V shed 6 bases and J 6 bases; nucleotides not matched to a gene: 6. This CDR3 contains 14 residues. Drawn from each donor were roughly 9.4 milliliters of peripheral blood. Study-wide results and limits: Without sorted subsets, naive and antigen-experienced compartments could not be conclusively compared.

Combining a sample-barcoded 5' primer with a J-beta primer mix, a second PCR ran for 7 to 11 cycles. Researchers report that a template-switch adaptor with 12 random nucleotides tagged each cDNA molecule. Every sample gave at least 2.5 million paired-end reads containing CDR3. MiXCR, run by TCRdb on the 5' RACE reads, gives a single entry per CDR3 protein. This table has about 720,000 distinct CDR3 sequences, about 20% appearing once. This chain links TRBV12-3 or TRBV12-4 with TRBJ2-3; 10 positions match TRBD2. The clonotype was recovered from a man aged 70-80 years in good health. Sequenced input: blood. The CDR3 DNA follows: TGTGCCAGCAGAAGCGGGGGGGCGATGGATACGCAGTATTTT. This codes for CASRSGGAMDTQYF.